The 28 T cell receptor beta chains in this list originate from one sample, sequenced in a study of blood T cell repertoires in COVID-19. Repertoires were generated with immunoSEQ multiplex PCR, while TCRdb's copy carries only in-frame clones and drops some. The repertoire includes about 380,000 clones, roughly 85% of them detected once, and roughly 3.4% sits in the top ten. Sequencing used peripheral blood. Receptors originate from a woman aged 18-29 years with acute or convalescent COVID-19.

The chain employs TRBV2 and TRBJ1-5, with a tentative D call TRBD1 (6 bases). This CDR3 spans 17 amino acids. The V and J ends lost 4 bases and 6 bases respectively, with 22 bases between them. Germline V lookup: CDR1 SNHLY, CDR2 FYNNEI. The CDR3 is CASSASRYRDGGQPQHF. As DNA, the CDR3 is TGTGCCAGCAGTGCCTCTAGGTACAGGGATGGGGGTCAGCCCCAGCATTTT. Full variable domain (missing parts from reference TRBV2 and TRBJ1-5): EPEVTQTPSHQVTQMGQEVILRCVPISNHLYFYWYRQILGQKVEFLVSFYNNEISEKSEIFDDQFSVERPDGSNFTLKIRSTKLEDSAMYFCASSASRYRDGGQPQHFGDGTRLSIL.

This chain connects TRBV24-1 to TRBJ2-3; TRBD2 agrees at 14 bases. CDR3 size: 20 residues. V lost 1 base and J lost 5; bases outside the gene matches: 13. Germline CDR1 and CDR2: KGHDR and SFDVKD. CDR3 nucleotides: TGTGCCACCAGTGATTTCCTCGGGACTAGCGGGAGTCTGAGGGGAGATACGCAGTATTTT. This encodes CATSDFLGTSGSLRGDTQYF.

This clone was counted only a few times. The V and J genes are TRBV28 and TRBJ2-7, with TRBD2 identical over 11 bases. The CDR3 is made up of 15 amino acids. Germline V CDR1 and CDR2: MDHEN, SYDVKM. V gave up 2 bases and J gave up 4 bases; unmatched junction bases: 4. The CDR3 here is CASSLPGLAVYEQYF. CDR3 bases: TGTGCCAGCAGTTTACCGGGACTAGCGGTTTACGAGCAGTACTTC.

The rearrangement uses TRBV7-2 and TRBJ2-1; 7 bases agree with TRBD2. Germline-derived CDR1 and CDR2 are SGHTA and FQGNSA. The CDR3 is made up of 13 amino acids. V gave up 4 bases and J gave up 6 bases; unmatched junction bases: 3. Written as DNA, the CDR3 is TGTGCCAGCAGCTCGGCTAGCGGCAATGAGCAGTTCTTC. Residues: CASSSASGNEQFF.

The chain combines TRBV5-1 with TRBJ1-2, with 7 nucleotides matching TRBD1. Trimming cost V 4 bases and J 3 bases; bases outside gene matches: 6. This CDR3 contains 14 residues. Looked up from germline, CDR1 is SGHRS and CDR2 is YFSETQ. The CDR3 loop reads CASSPYDRDYGYTF. As DNA, the CDR3 is TGCGCCAGCAGCCCCTATGACAGGGACTATGGCTACACCTTC. The full variable domain, rest sourced from reference TRBV5-1 and TRBJ1-2, is KAGVTQTPRYLIKTRGQQVTLSCSPISGHRSVSWYQQTPGQGLQFLFEYFSETQRNKGNFPGRFSGRQFSNSRSEMNVSTLELGDSALYLCASSPYDRDYGYTFGSGTRLTVV.

A few counts support this clone. The V gene is TRBV30, the J gene TRBJ2-5, with D perhaps matching TRBD1 (5 bases). Trimming stripped 1 base from V and 9 bases from J, with 21 bases between. CDR3 length: 15 amino acids. The germline gives CDR1 GTSNPN, CDR2 SVGIG (reference sequence). The CDR3 loop reads CAWSGLGLGLGAQYF. CDR3 nucleotide sequence: TGTGCCTGGAGTGGGTTAGGTTTGGGGCTAGGAGCCCAGTACTTC.

V usage is TRBV7-2 and J usage is TRBJ2-5; D remains unclear. Trimming shortened V by 4 bases and J by 5 bases, and 8 bases separated the two germline ends. Germline assignment: CDR1 SGHTA and CDR2 FQGNSA. CDR3 size: 12 residues. CDR3 sequence (DNA): TGTGCCAGCAGCTCTCTAATGGAGACCCAGTACTTC. Its translation is CASSSLMETQYF. Full variable domain (rest looked up from reference TRBV7-2 and TRBJ2-5): GAGVSQSPSNKVTEKGKDVELRCDPISGHTALYWYRQSLGQGLEFLIYFQGNSAPDKSGLPSDRFSAERTGGSVSTLTIQRTQQEDSAVYLCASSSLMETQYFGPGTRLLVL.

The chain recombines TRBV7-2 with TRBJ1-3; D not certain. Trimming removed 5 bases at V and 0 bases at J, with 14 bases between. Germline loops: CDR1 SGHTA, CDR2 FQGNSA. The CDR3 spans 16 residues. CDR3 DNA: TGTGCCAGCAGCCTCCTGCGGGAGGGCTCTGGAAACACCATATATTTT. Translated: CASSLLREGSGNTIYF.

The rearrangement uses TRBV28 and TRBJ1-2; 10 bases match TRBD1. The CDR3 sequence is 12 residues long. The V gene end was trimmed by 7 bases and the J gene end by 6 bases; junction bases not matched to a gene: 2. Germline V gene sequence: CDR1 MDHEN, CDR2 SYDVKM. The CDR3: CASKGQGDGYTF. The CDR3 DNA follows: TGTGCCAGCAAAGGACAGGGGGATGGCTACACCTTC.

V and J are TRBV5-6 and TRBJ2-7; a weak D match, TRBD2 (6 bases). V was trimmed by 4 bases and J by 6 bases, leaving 20 bases between them. Germline loops: CDR1 SGHDT, CDR2 YYEEEE. This CDR3 region has 15 residues. The chain's CDR3 is CASSPGEREVPEQYF. The CDR3 region has the DNA TGTGCCAGCAGCCCGGGGGAGAGGGAGGTTCCCGAGCAGTACTTC.

The chain carries TRBV29-1 and TRBJ2-1, with D tentatively TRBD2 (7 bases). This CDR3 has 14 residues. Per the germline V gene, CDR1 is SQVTM and CDR2 is ANQGSEA. V lost 4 bases and J 6 bases, leaving 16 bases between the germline ends. The CDR3 loop reads CSVGWLAGANEQFF. CDR3 bases: TGCAGCGTTGGCTGGTTGGCGGGGGCCAATGAGCAGTTCTTC.

The rearrangement joins TRBV7-2 to TRBJ1-4; 8 bases match TRBD1. Trimming at V came to 4 bases and at J to 12 bases, leaving 4 bases not matched to a gene. The CDR3 totals 12 residues. In germline, CDR1 is SGHTA, CDR2 FQGNSA. The CDR3 region is CASSWTGRELFF. The DNA for the CDR3 is TGTGCCAGCAGCTGGACAGGGAGGGAACTGTTTTTT.

The chain is built from TRBV6-1 and TRBJ2-1, with D perhaps matching TRBD1 (5 bases). Germline CDR1 and CDR2: MNHNS and SASEGT. This CDR3 region has 12 residues. V dropped 6 bases and J dropped 7 bases, with 10 bases sitting between them. CDR3 sequence: CASSPNRNEQFF. CDR3 nucleotides: TGTGCCAGCAGCCCTAACAGGAATGAGCAGTTCTTC.

This clone has just a few counts. The V call is TRBV10-3, the J call TRBJ2-1; D unresolved. The CDR3 extends over 13 amino acids. Germline CDR1 ENHRY, CDR2 SYGVKD. Trimming stripped 3 bases from V and 6 bases from J, with 9 bases between. The CDR3 sequence: CAISEWLFNEQFF. CDR3 coding DNA: TGTGCCATCAGTGAATGGCTCTTCAATGAGCAGTTCTTC.

The chain is built from TRBV11-1 and TRBJ1-1; D possibly corresponds to TRBD1 (5 bases). Germline V gene lookup returns CDR1 SGHAT and CDR2 FQDESV (reference sequence). The CDR3 has 13 residues. With 2 bases removed from V and 1 base from J, the gap between germline ends came to 5 bases. This chain's CDR3 is CASSLTGNTEAFF. The DNA for the CDR3 is TGTGCCAGCAGCTTAACAGGGAACACTGAAGCTTTCTTT.

This chain links TRBV5-8 with TRBJ1-6, with 10 bases matching TRBD1. The CDR3 spans 18 residues. CDR1 is SGHTS and CDR2 is YDEGEE in the germline V gene. V lost 1 base, J lost 0 bases, and 4 bases stayed unmatched. The CDR3 coding sequence is TGTGCCAGCAGCTTGCTGGGACAGGGGAGCTCCTATAATTCACCCCTCCACTTT. This codes for CASSLLGQGSSYNSPLHF. Filled out from reference TRBV5-8 and TRBJ1-6, the complete variable domain reads EAGVTQSPTHLIKTRGQQATLRCSPISGHTSVYWYQQALGLGLQFLLWYDEGEERNRGNFPPRFSGRQFPNYSSELNVNALELEDSALYLCASSLLGQGSSYNSPLHFGNGTRLTVT.

The J gene is TRBJ1-2, the V gene TRBV5-5; TRBD1 aligns across 7 bases. The CDR3 runs to 15 residues. Germline assignment: CDR1 SGHKS and CDR2 YYEKEE (reference sequence). With V trimmed by 6 bases and J by 6 bases, 14 bases remained unmatched. The CDR3 bases are TGTGCCAGCACCGCGCAGGACAGGATCTTGAATGGCTACACCTTC. Its protein is CASTAQDRILNGYTF.

J is TRBJ1-1 and V is TRBV10-2; D not certain. Between the trimmed V and J ends, which lost 3 bases and 2 bases, there was a span of 19 bases. Germline CDR1 WSHSY, CDR2 SAAADI. The length of the CDR3 is 17 residues. The CDR3 here is CASSDPDLRARNTEAFF. CDR3 DNA: TGCGCCAGCAGTGACCCCGACTTGAGGGCAAGAAACACTGAAGCTTTCTTT.

This clone was picked up one time. The rearrangement joins TRBV7-9 to TRBJ2-3, with TRBD2 identical over 14 bases. Germline lookup yields CDR1 SEHNR and CDR2 FQNEAQ (reference sequence). Germline trimming cut 3 bases from V and 5 bases from J; bases unmatched to any gene: 4. The CDR3 has 16 residues. The CDR3 nucleotides are TGTGCCAGCAGCTTGGGACTAGCGGGGGCAGGAGATACGCAGTATTTT. Its translation: CASSLGLAGAGDTQYF.

This clone occurred a few times. V and J are TRBV7-3 and TRBJ1-2; maybe TRBD1 (5 bases). There are 15 residues in the CDR3. V lost 4 bases and J 5 bases, leaving 17 bases between the germline ends. CDR1 and CDR2 (germline): SGHTA, FQGTGA. CDR3 amino acids: CASSSQPTGEYGYTF. The CDR3 coding sequence is TGTGCCAGCAGCTCTCAACCGACGGGGGAGTATGGCTACACCTTC.

This clone was recorded a few times. The chain couples TRBV3-1 (or the pseudogene TRBV3-2) to TRBJ1-5; perhaps TRBD1 as D (6 bases). There are 14 residues in the CDR3. The germline CDR1 and CDR2 sequences are LGHDT and YNNKEL (reference sequence). Trimming removed 6 bases at V and 3 bases at J, with 12 bases between. The CDR3 sequence is CASSPRGDNQPQHF. The CDR3 DNA sequence: TGTGCCAGCAGTCCCAGGGGTGACAATCAGCCCCAGCATTTT.

The chain joins TRBV28 to TRBJ2-7; D uncertain. Trimming left V 5 bases short and J 3 bases short, with 11 bases between. The CDR3 covers 13 residues. Germline V gene lookup returns CDR1 MDHEN and CDR2 SYDVKM. The CDR3 nucleotides are TGTGCCAGCAGTCCCCACCCTATCTACGAGCAGTACTTC. It yields the protein CASSPHPIYEQYF.

The chain has TRBV19 and TRBJ1-1; D is possibly TRBD1 (6 bases). The CDR3 has 11 residues. Germline-derived CDR1 and CDR2 are LNHDA and SQIVND (reference sequence). The V gene lost 7 bases and the J gene lost 10 bases, with 13 bases spanning the gap. CDR3 sequence reads: CASTGVFGAFF. The DNA for the CDR3 is TGTGCCAGTACAGGGGTTTTTGGAGCTTTCTTT.

This chain joins TRBV7-3 and TRBJ2-2; 7 nucleotides agree with TRBD2. From germline, CDR1 is SGHTA and CDR2 FQGTGA. The CDR3 is made up of 14 amino acids. With V trimmed by 2 bases and J by 5 bases, 2 bases remained unmatched. As DNA, the CDR3 is TGTGCCAGCAGCTTAGGGCGGGAGACCGGGGAGCTGTTTTTT. Its translation: CASSLGRETGELFF.

J is TRBJ1-4 and V is TRBV4-1, with no clear D. V lost 4 bases and J lost 6, with 12 bases in between. The CDR3 consists of 14 residues. Germline V gives CDR1 MGHRA, CDR2 YSYEKL. The DNA of the CDR3 is TGCGCCAGCAGCCTGACTTCGTCCTATGAAAAACTGTTTTTT. This sequence encodes CASSLTSSYEKLFF.

This clone was counted a few times. The genes are TRBV29-1 and TRBJ1-3; D call uncertain. V was trimmed by 6 bases and J by 3 bases, leaving 6 bases between them. Germline lookup yields CDR1 SQVTM and CDR2 ANQGSEA. The CDR3 loop spans 11 amino acids. The CDR3 nucleotides read TGCAGCGTACGAGTTGGAAACACCATATATTTT. Its translation is CSVRVGNTIYF.

This rearrangement joins TRBV19 to TRBJ1-2; D is undetermined. Trimming removed 3 bases from V and 8 bases from J, with 10 bases in between. Germline lookup yields CDR1 LNHDA and CDR2 SQIVND (reference sequence). The CDR3 sequence is 12 residues long. CDR3 coding DNA: TGTGCCAGTAGTATGTCACTTTGGGGCTACACCTTC. Its protein is CASSMSLWGYTF.

The chain carries TRBV6-6 and TRBJ2-3; 11 bases fit TRBD2. This CDR3 comprises 16 residues. The germline CDR1 and CDR2 sequences are MNHNY and SVGAGI (reference sequence). With 5 bases clipped from V and 2 bases from J, the junction kept 6 bases outside the gene matches. The CDR3 is CASSVVAGGITDTQYF. CDR3 DNA sequence: TGTGCCAGCAGTGTAGTAGCGGGAGGGATCACAGATACGCAGTATTTT.